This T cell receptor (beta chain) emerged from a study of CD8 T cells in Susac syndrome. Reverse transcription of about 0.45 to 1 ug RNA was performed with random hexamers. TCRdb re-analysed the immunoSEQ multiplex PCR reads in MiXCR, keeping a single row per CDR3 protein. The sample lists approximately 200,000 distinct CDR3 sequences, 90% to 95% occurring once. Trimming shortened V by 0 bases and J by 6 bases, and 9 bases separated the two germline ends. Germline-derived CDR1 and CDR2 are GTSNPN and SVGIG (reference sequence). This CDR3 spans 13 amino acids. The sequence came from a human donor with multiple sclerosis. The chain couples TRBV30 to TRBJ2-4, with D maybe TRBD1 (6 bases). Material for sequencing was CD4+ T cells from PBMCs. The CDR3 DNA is TGTGCCTGGAGTGTACGAGGGGGAAACATTCAGTACTTC. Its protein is CAWSVRGGNIQYF.